Below are 10 T cell receptor beta chains sequenced from a single sample in a study of T cells in Graves' hyperthyroidism and ophthalmopathy. Template material for amplifying TCR beta CDR3 regions consisted of RNA transcripts. First-round RT-PCR with HTBI primers amplified the TCR CDR3 region. TCRdb itself ran the multiplex PCR reads through MiXCR, one entry per CDR3 protein. This table holds a few hundred thousand distinct CDR3 sequences, about 16% found once. The sample taken for sequencing was blood. These receptors were obtained from a man aged 40-55 years with Graves' hyperthyroidism.

This clonotype occurred many times. A junction boundary mismatches the germline segment, possibly from a read error. The rearrangement uses TRBV7-7 and TRBJ2-5; D is undetermined. This CDR3 region has 13 residues. The germline CDR1 and CDR2 sequences are SSHAT and FNYEAQ (reference sequence). This CDR3 is CASSPQLQETQYF. In DNA form, the CDR3 reads TGTGCTAGCAGCCCCCAACTGCAAGAGACCCAGTACTTC.

The chain couples TRBV19 to TRBJ2-7; D gene ambiguous. V lost 3 bases, J lost 4 bases, and 4 bases lay in between. This CDR3 spans 11 amino acids. CDR1 is LNHDA and CDR2 is SQIVND in the germline V gene (reference sequence). Here the CDR3 DNA reads TGTGCCAGTAGTATGGGGTACGAGCAGTACTTC. As protein: CASSMGYEQYF.

This clonotype was picked up many times. The chain is built from TRBV20-1 and TRBJ1-1, with 7 bases matching TRBD1. CDR1 is DFQATT and CDR2 is SNEGSKA in the germline V gene (reference sequence). V lost 3 bases, J lost 4 bases, and 8 bases stayed unmatched. This CDR3 contains 14 residues. The CDR3 DNA follows: TGCAGTGCTAGGAGCGACAGGGTCAGCACTGAAGCTTTCTTT. This encodes CSARSDRVSTEAFF.

This clonotype was recorded at least ten times. DNA of the CDR3: TGTGCCAGCAGCCCGGGACATGGTCCCTACGAGCAGTACTTC. It is translated as CASSPGHGPYEQYF. The chain carries TRBV7-2 and TRBJ2-7; possible D gene TRBD1, 6 bases. The CDR3 loop spans 14 amino acids. V lost 5 bases and J 2 bases, leaving 13 bases between the germline ends. Germline CDR1 is SGHTA and CDR2 is FQGNSA.

There are many counts of this clonotype. The chain links TRBV6-2 or TRBV6-3 to TRBJ2-7, with TRBD1 matching 8 bases. Per germline, CDR1 MNHEY and CDR2 SVGEGT. The junction had 12 bases not matched to a gene; V was cut back by 2 bases and J by 3 bases. The CDR3 has 17 amino acids. As DNA, the CDR3 is TGTGCCAGCAGTTACACTCACCACGGGACAGGCTACTACGAGCAGTACTTC. This codes for CASSYTHHGTGYYEQYF.

This clonotype was recorded at least ten times. As DNA, the CDR3 is TGTGCCAGCAGTGCCCCCGATACGCAGTATTTT. Translation: CASSAPDTQYF. The chain couples TRBV2 to TRBJ2-3; D is unclear. Trimming removed 4 bases from V and 6 bases from J, with 5 bases in between. This CDR3 is built from 11 residues. Germline loops: CDR1 SNHLY, CDR2 FYNNEI.

In this sample, this clonotype turned up a few times. The gene calls are TRBV9 and TRBJ1-1, with D uncertain. CDR3 length: 18 residues. In germline, CDR1 is SGDLS, CDR2 YYNGEE. V was trimmed by 0 bases and J by 0 bases, leaving 18 bases between them. The CDR3 nucleotides are TGTGCCAGCAGCGTAGACCAGAGGCCACCCCTAATGAACACTGAAGCTTTCTTT. Translation: CASSVDQRPPLMNTEAFF.

In its sample, this clonotype was seen a few times. The J gene is TRBJ1-5, the V gene TRBV28, with D possibly matching TRBD1 (6 bases). Trimming shortened V by 6 bases and J by 5 bases, and 20 bases separated the two germline ends. The CDR3 length is 16 residues. Germline V CDR1 and CDR2: MDHEN, SYDVKM. As DNA, the CDR3 is TGTGCCAGCAGACACCCGGGGGGCGCATTGGATCAGCCCCAGCATTTT. Translating it yields CASRHPGGALDQPQHF.

This clonotype was recorded a few times. The J gene is TRBJ1-1, the V gene TRBV30; D remains unclear. Germline CDR1 GTSNPN, CDR2 SVGIG (reference sequence). CDR3 length: 15 amino acids. The ends were cut back, 0 bases at V and 11 bases at J, with 22 bases in the middle. DNA for the CDR3: TGTGCCTGGAGTGTAGTATTTTCGCTCGCCGGGCCCGCTTTCTTT. This sequence encodes CAWSVVFSLAGPAFF.

Many counts were recorded for this clonotype. The chain has TRBV5-6 and TRBJ1-5; D is perhaps TRBD1 (6 bases). V was pared by 4 bases and J by 9 bases, with 17 bases between. Germline V lookup: CDR1 SGHDT, CDR2 YYEEEE. The CDR3 has 14 residues. The CDR3 sequence: CASSRWTVGGPQHF. DNA of the CDR3: TGTGCCAGCAGCCGATGGACAGTCGGGGGGCCCCAGCATTTT.